The 16 T cell receptor beta chains given below trace back to one sample, sequenced in a study of T cell responses to AZD1222 COVID-19 vaccine. Sequencing used immunoSEQ multiplex PCR; TCRdb keeps in-frame clones, though not all of them. The sample lists around 130,000 clones, just under 95% occurring once. Material: peripheral blood, obtained on day 0 of AZD1222 vaccination. The receptors originated from an adult in good health.

This sequence joins TRBV6-5 and TRBJ1-4; D unresolved. The CDR3 runs to 16 residues. V gave up 2 bases and J gave up 0 bases, with 10 bases separating them. The germline gives CDR1 MNHEY, CDR2 SVGAGI. In nucleotides, the CDR3 is TGTGCCAGCAGTTACAGCATCGGACCAACTAATGAAAAACTGTTTTTT. The encoded protein is CASSYSIGPTNEKLFF.

This clone came up once. The chain is built from TRBV4-2 and TRBJ2-1, with a possible D match to TRBD1 (5 bases). Trimming took off 1 base at V and 6 bases at J, with 10 bases between the two ends. CDR3 length equals 14 residues. CDR1 and CDR2 from the germline V gene are LGHNA and YNFKEQ. The CDR3 reads CASSQGQWGNEQFF. The CDR3 region has the DNA TGTGCCAGCAGCCAAGGACAGTGGGGCAATGAGCAGTTCTTC.

V is TRBV2 and J is TRBJ2-7; D is ambiguous. The CDR3 runs 15 residues. Germline CDR1 and CDR2: SNHLY and FYNNEI. V gave up 2 bases and J gave up 5 bases, with 16 bases separating them. The CDR3 is CASSEILVVNHEQYF. CDR3 nucleotides: TGTGCCAGCAGTGAAATCCTAGTAGTTAACCACGAGCAGTACTTC.

The chain is built from TRBV6-6 and TRBJ1-5, with D maybe TRBD1 (6 bases). The CDR3 runs 15 residues. Germline CDR1 reads MNHNY; CDR2 reads SVGAGI (reference sequence). Deletions cut 4 bases from V and 7 bases from J, with 17 bases between. The CDR3 region is CASSSRPGVSQPQHF. The CDR3 DNA reads TGTGCCAGCAGTTCGAGGCCAGGGGTTAGCCAGCCCCAGCATTTT.

The chain uses TRBV7-9 and TRBJ2-7, with TRBD1 identical over 9 bases. Germline CDR1 and CDR2: SEHNR and FQNEAQ (reference sequence). Trimming cost V 3 bases and J 6 bases; bases outside gene matches: 6. This CDR3 region has 14 residues. CDR3 loop: CASSFPGQGVEQYF. In DNA form, the CDR3 reads TGTGCCAGCAGCTTCCCGGGACAGGGCGTCGAGCAGTACTTC.

The chain carries TRBV6-5 and TRBJ1-2; 8 nucleotides agree with TRBD1. Germline CDR1 and CDR2: MNHEY and SVGAGI. V lost 0 bases, J lost 5 bases, and 2 bases stayed unmatched. CDR3 length: 14 residues. This CDR3 reads CASSYSDRGYGYTF. CDR3 coding DNA: TGTGCCAGCAGTTACTCTGACAGGGGTTATGGCTACACCTTC.

The chain combines TRBV30 with TRBJ1-1, with 8 bases that match TRBD1. This CDR3 is built from 14 residues. V trimming: 4 bases; J trimming: 4 bases; junction bases outside the gene matches: 8. Germline CDR1 GTSNPN, CDR2 SVGIG (reference sequence). CDR3: CAWTRTGFGTEAFF. CDR3 in DNA: TGTGCCTGGACCCGGACAGGGTTTGGCACTGAAGCTTTCTTT.

This rearrangement joins TRBV18 to TRBJ1-3; 12 nucleotides align to TRBD1. Germline V gives CDR1 KGHSH, CDR2 LQKENI. This CDR3 has 23 residues. V gave up 1 base and J gave up 0 bases; unmatched junction bases: 19. The CDR3 loop is CASSPLTALVPGQGARSGNTIYF. DNA of the CDR3: TGTGCCAGCTCACCACTCACCGCCCTAGTCCCGGGACAGGGGGCTCGCTCTGGAAACACCATATATTTT.

This chain connects TRBV18 to TRBJ1-5, with 7 bases matching TRBD1. The junction had 19 bases not matched to a gene; V was cut back by 3 bases and J by 5 bases. CDR3 length equals 19 residues. Germline-derived CDR1 and CDR2 are KGHSH and LQKENI. CDR3 DNA: TGTGCCAGCTCACCGCCTATAATTTGGGACAGCTTTGGCTATCAGCCCCAGCATTTT. Protein product: CASSPPIIWDSFGYQPQHF.

The J gene is TRBJ1-4, the V gene TRBV11-2; no clear D. The CDR3 covers 15 residues. The germline V gene has CDR1 SGHAT and CDR2 FQNNGV. Between the trimmed V and J ends, which lost 6 bases and 8 bases, there was a span of 19 bases. The CDR3 DNA reads as TGTGCCAGCAGGAGCAACGTTGCCCTCGCGGAAAAACTGTTTTTT. Protein sequence: CASRSNVALAEKLFF.

This rearrangement joins TRBV11-2 to TRBJ2-5, with unresolved D. The CDR3 extends over 14 amino acids. Germline V gene lookup returns CDR1 SGHAT and CDR2 FQNNGV. V lost 2 bases and J 4 bases, leaving 11 bases between the germline ends. The CDR3: CASSLSATRETQYF. The CDR3 DNA reads as TGTGCCAGCAGCTTATCAGCAACAAGAGAGACCCAGTACTTC.

V gene TRBV6-5 combines with J gene TRBJ1-2, with 8 bases identical to TRBD1. This CDR3 spans 12 amino acids. V dropped 7 bases and J dropped 9; count of bases not matched to a gene: 7. Germline V gives CDR1 MNHEY, CDR2 SVGAGI. This CDR3 reads CASKRQGKSYTF. The CDR3 bases are TGTGCCAGCAAAAGACAGGGGAAGAGCTACACCTTC.

The chain has TRBV6-2 or TRBV6-3 and TRBJ1-2; D is uncertain. V was clipped by 2 bases and J by 6 bases, with 7 bases between them. The CDR3 is 12 residues long. CDR1 MNHEY and CDR2 SVGEGT come from the germline V gene. CDR3 DNA sequence: TGTGCCAGCAGTTACGACTCTGATGGCTACACCTTC. Protein: CASSYDSDGYTF.

This rearrangement joins TRBV5-1 to TRBJ2-1; 11 bases are shared with TRBD2. CDR1 SGHRS and CDR2 YFSETQ come from the germline V gene. Trimming cost V 0 bases and J 4 bases; bases outside gene matches: 3. This CDR3 has 16 amino acids. In DNA form, the CDR3 reads TGCGCCAGCAGCTTGGCCGGGACTAGCGGATACAATGAGCAGTTCTTC. Encoded protein: CASSLAGTSGYNEQFF.

The genes are TRBV5-1 and TRBJ2-1, with D perhaps TRBD1 or TRBD2 (6 bases each). CDR3 length: 15 residues. The germline V gene encodes CDR1 SGHRS and CDR2 YFSETQ. Trimming removed 2 bases from V and 7 bases from J, with 16 bases in between. CDR3 residues: CASSLAGRQGNEQFF. DNA of the CDR3: TGCGCCAGCAGCTTAGCGGGTCGGCAGGGGAATGAGCAGTTCTTC.

The rearrangement links TRBV2 to TRBJ2-7; D unresolved. Germline loops: CDR1 SNHLY, CDR2 FYNNEI. The CDR3 length is 12 residues. V was clipped by 4 bases and J by 6 bases, with 10 bases between them. In DNA, the CDR3 is TGTGCCAGCAGTGGAGACACTCCCGAGCAGTACTTC. Protein product: CASSGDTPEQYF.